A single sample is the source of the 23 T cell receptor beta chains below, sequenced in a study of beta chain features in type 1 diabetes. Overall study findings and caveats: For Type 1 diabetes patients, all four CD4+ subsets carried TCRB CDR3s that were moderately but significantly shorter.

Of the isolated RNA, all was reverse transcribed, and so the sequenced material was expressed TCRB transcripts. The assay was immunoSEQ multiplex PCR, and TCRdb's table has in-frame clones only and misses some. Among a few hundred thousand clones listed, approximately 12% were seen once. These TCRs' antigens remain unknown. The sequenced sample consisted of naive CD4+ T cells from blood. All receptors derive from a woman between 18 and 30 years old with type 1 diabetes.

This clone occurred a few times. The chain joins TRBV25-1 to TRBJ1-1, with 9 nucleotides matching TRBD1. Germline V CDR1 and CDR2: MGHDK, SYGVNS. The CDR3 runs 16 residues. The J segment lost 3 bases and the V segment lost 4 bases, leaving 9 bases of the junction unmatched. The DNA of the CDR3 is TGTGCCAGCAGTGGGAGGACAGGGGTTGGGGACACTGAAGCTTTCTTT. This codes for CASSGRTGVGDTEAFF.

In its sample, this clone was seen a few times. J is TRBJ2-1 and V is TRBV4-3; maybe TRBD1 (5 bases). The CDR3 consists of 16 residues. Germline CDR1 reads LGHNA; CDR2 reads YSLEER. V lost 1 base, J lost 6 bases, and 16 bases lay in between. The DNA for the CDR3 is TGCGCCAGCAGCCAAGGCGCACACGTCCAGGGCAATGAGCAGTTCTTC. This codes for CASSQGAHVQGNEQFF.

The chain carries TRBV14 and TRBJ2-7; D gene uncertain. The CDR3 length is 12 residues. V dropped 5 bases and J dropped 5 bases, with 10 bases sitting between them. Germline CDR1 SGHDN, CDR2 FVKESK. The CDR3 DNA is TGTGCCAGCAGCGCAGATCTGAACGAGCAGTACTTC. It codes for CASSADLNEQYF.

The sample holds a few counts of this clone. The chain recombines TRBV4-3 with TRBJ1-3; TRBD1 is a possible D gene (5 bases). V shed 0 bases and J shed 0 bases, with 12 bases lying between them. This CDR3 has 17 amino acids. Germline V gene sequence: CDR1 LGHNA, CDR2 YSLEER. The CDR3 region has the DNA TGCGCCAGCAGCCAAGATTTTGGGGCTAGCTCTGGAAACACCATATATTTT. It is translated as CASSQDFGASSGNTIYF.

The J gene is TRBJ2-5, the V gene TRBV7-2, with 10 positions matching TRBD2. Germline V gene sequence: CDR1 SGHTA, CDR2 FQGNSA. The CDR3 has 17 amino acids. V shed 2 bases and J 4 bases; nucleotides not matched to a gene: 10. As DNA, the CDR3 is TGTGCCAGCAGCTTAACGCTAGCGGGAGCGGGTACAGAGACCCAGTACTTC. Residues: CASSLTLAGAGTETQYF.

Only a few counts were recorded for this clone. The chain combines TRBV11-2 with TRBJ2-1, with D possibly TRBD1 on 6 matching bases. Germline V gene data show CDR1 as SGHAT and CDR2 as FQNNGV. The V end lost 5 bases, the J end lost 2 bases, and 10 bases lay between the germline ends. The CDR3 extends over 14 amino acids. This CDR3 is CASSLRQAYNEQFF. The DNA for the CDR3 is TGTGCCAGCAGCCTAAGACAGGCCTACAATGAGCAGTTCTTC.

The V and J genes are TRBV27 and TRBJ1-4; D is uncertain. Per germline, CDR1 MNHEY and CDR2 SMNVEV (reference sequence). V was trimmed by 6 bases and J by 0 bases, leaving 8 bases between them. The CDR3 contains 14 residues. Here the CDR3 DNA reads TGTGCCAGCAGATTGACTTCAACTAATGAAAAACTGTTTTTT. This gives the protein CASRLTSTNEKLFF.

This clone appeared a few times. The chain joins TRBV18 to TRBJ1-5; TRBD1 aligns across 10 bases. Germline V gene sequence: CDR1 KGHSH, CDR2 LQKENI. The CDR3 runs to 15 residues. V gave up 2 bases and J gave up 5 bases; unmatched junction bases: 3. The CDR3 loop reads CASSPVGTGDQPQHF. Here the CDR3 DNA reads TGTGCCAGCTCACCAGTTGGGACAGGGGATCAGCCCCAGCATTTT.

The chain employs TRBV6-5 and TRBJ2-3; D is perhaps TRBD2 (5 bases). Germline values: CDR1 MNHEY, CDR2 SVGAGI. The ends were cut back, 2 bases at V and 1 base at J, with 10 bases in the middle. The CDR3 has 15 amino acids. CDR3 sequence: CASSYRGFRTDTQYF. Here the CDR3 DNA reads TGTGCCAGCAGTTACCGGGGTTTTCGCACAGATACGCAGTATTTT.

This clone was counted only a few times. The chain couples TRBV27 to TRBJ2-1, with TRBD2 matching over 8 bases. Germline values: CDR1 MNHEY, CDR2 SMNVEV (reference sequence). The length of the CDR3 is 13 residues. The V gene end was trimmed by 3 bases and the J gene end by 11 bases; junction bases not matched to a gene: 6. CDR3 bases: TGTGCCAGCAGTTTCCGGGGGGGTTGGCAGCAGTTCTTC. Residues: CASSFRGGWQQFF.

The rearrangement links TRBV5-1 to TRBJ2-7, with 8 bases aligning to TRBD1. After removal of 4 bases from V and 4 bases from J, the junction contained 7 bases not matched to a gene. Germline lookup yields CDR1 SGHRS and CDR2 YFSETQ. This CDR3 contains 14 residues. The CDR3 nucleotides read TGCGCCAGCAGCCCTACAGGGGGTGGGTACGAGCAGTACTTC. Its translation is CASSPTGGGYEQYF.

The V and J genes are TRBV29-1 and TRBJ2-7, with 8 bases fitting TRBD1. This CDR3 has 14 residues. The germline V gene has CDR1 SQVTM and CDR2 ANQGSEA. Trimming at V came to 2 bases and at J to 2 bases, leaving 5 bases not matched to a gene. CDR3 coding DNA: TGCAGCGTTGAACGGACAGGGCCAACCTACGAGCAGTACTTC. Translated, it gives CSVERTGPTYEQYF.

This rearrangement joins TRBV6-5 to TRBJ1-2; 7 nucleotides line up with TRBD1. Germline V gene data show CDR1 as MNHEY and CDR2 as SVGAGI. The CDR3 has 12 residues. J was trimmed by 8 bases and V by 7 bases; bases with no gene match: 7. The CDR3 region has the DNA TGTGCCAGCACCCGACAGGGCGGGGGCTACACCTTC. Amino acids: CASTRQGGGYTF.

The rearrangement links TRBV18 to TRBJ1-4, with TRBD1 matching 9 bases. V dropped 8 bases and J dropped 8; count of bases not matched to a gene: 3. CDR3 length equals 12 residues. From germline, CDR1 is KGHSH and CDR2 LQKENI. The CDR3 loop is CASGTGSEKLFF. Here the CDR3 DNA reads TGTGCCAGCGGGACAGGGTCCGAAAAACTGTTTTTT.

The chain combines TRBV7-2 with TRBJ2-7; 8 nucleotides align to TRBD1. V gave up 5 bases and J gave up 4 bases; unmatched junction bases: 4. This CDR3 region has 13 residues. The germline V gene has CDR1 SGHTA and CDR2 FQGNSA. Here the CDR3 DNA reads TGTGCCAGCAGCCCCAGGGGGCTGTACGAGCAGTACTTC. Translated, it gives CASSPRGLYEQYF.

This clone has just a few counts. This chain links TRBV10-3 with TRBJ2-3, with D possibly matching TRBD2 (5 bases). In germline, CDR1 is ENHRY, CDR2 SYGVKD. The CDR3 is 14 amino acids. Trimming removed 1 base from V and 4 bases from J, with 9 bases in between. CDR3 sequence (DNA): TGTGCCATCAGTGAGTGGGAGAGGGCAGATACGCAGTATTTT. Amino acid sequence: CAISEWERADTQYF.

This clone was recorded a few times. V usage is TRBV18 and J usage is TRBJ1-1, with D hard to call. Germline V gene data show CDR1 as KGHSH and CDR2 as LQKENI. CDR3 length: 12 amino acids. V was cut by 0 bases and J by 7 bases, with 6 bases left in between. CDR3 sequence reads: CASSPPAYEAFF. The CDR3 DNA reads TGTGCCAGCTCACCACCAGCCTATGAAGCTTTCTTT.

This sequence joins TRBV5-1 and TRBJ2-1; weak D call: TRBD2 (5 bases). V gave up 6 bases and J gave up 6 bases, with 16 bases separating them. The CDR3 has 14 amino acids. CDR1 and CDR2 from the germline V gene are SGHRS and YFSETQ. The DNA of the CDR3 is TGCGCCAGCACCGGGAAATCGCCCCCCAATGAGCAGTTCTTC. Translation gives CASTGKSPPNEQFF.

The chain is built from TRBV5-6 and TRBJ2-1; perhaps TRBD2 as D (6 bases). V was cut by 6 bases and J by 9 bases, with 10 bases left in between. Germline V CDR1 and CDR2: SGHDT, YYEEEE. The CDR3 extends over 11 amino acids. CDR3 DNA: TGTGCCAGCACACACGGGGGTGAGCAGTTCTTC. It specifies CASTHGGEQFF.

This clone was detected only a few times. This chain links TRBV2 with TRBJ1-5; 7 bases agree with TRBD1. V lost 10 bases and J lost 6; bases outside the gene matches: 9. This CDR3 spans 13 amino acids. Germline V gene lookup returns CDR1 SNHLY and CDR2 FYNNEI. The CDR3 coding sequence is TGTGCCACCTCCCGGCAGGGGGTTCAGCCCCAGCATTTT. Amino acid sequence: CATSRQGVQPQHF.

Here the CDR3 reads CASSDILPTYEQYF. As DNA, the CDR3 is TGTGCCAGCAGTGACATACTACCCACCTACGAGCAGTACTTC. The chain recombines TRBV25-1 with TRBJ2-7; D gene ambiguous. The CDR3 contains 14 residues. Trimming took off 3 bases at V and 2 bases at J, with 11 bases between the two ends. Germline loops: CDR1 MGHDK, CDR2 SYGVNS.

In its sample, this clone was seen a few times. This chain links TRBV9 with TRBJ2-2; D might be TRBD1 (6 bases). CDR1 is SGDLS and CDR2 is YYNGEE in the germline V gene. CDR3 size: 16 residues. Between the trimmed V and J ends, which lost 0 bases and 5 bases, there was a span of 14 bases. The CDR3 DNA reads TGTGCCAGCAGCGTAGGCGACAGGCGTGGTACCGGGGAGCTGTTTTTT. This encodes CASSVGDRRGTGELFF.

This clone was recorded a few times. V usage is TRBV5-1 and J usage is TRBJ2-6; tentative D call: TRBD2 (5 bases). V was trimmed by 1 base and J by 4 bases, leaving 9 bases between them. The CDR3 runs to 15 residues. The germline V gene encodes CDR1 SGHRS and CDR2 YFSETQ. CDR3 sequence (DNA): TGCGCCAGCAGCTTGTCGGGGTCCGGGGCCAACGTCCTGACTTTC. Translating gives CASSLSGSGANVLTF.